This T cell receptor (beta chain) is from a study of cytomegalovirus exposure and HLA in healthy donors. Trimming shortened V by 3 bases and J by 2 bases, and 12 bases separated the two germline ends. Germline CDR1 reads MNHNS; CDR2 reads SASEGT. This CDR3 spans 15 amino acids. Assay used: immunoSEQ multiplex PCR; TCRdb lists only in-frame clones, some missing. The data show 75,000 to 100,000 clones, around 96% seen once. What was sequenced was PBMCs. V gene TRBV6-1 combines with J gene TRBJ2-3; D perhaps matches TRBD1 (6 bases). The source of this sequence is a man younger than 35 in good health and CMV-seronegative. The CDR3 DNA follows: TGTGCCAGCAGTGATAGCTTGGGGGCCACAGATACGCAGTATTTT. Protein sequence: CASSDSLGATDTQYF.